Sequencing of this TCR beta chain was carried out in a study of T-cell memory formation after mild COVID-19. Study-wide results and caveats: Nothing confirmed that second-wave clones peaking on day 37 were specific for SARS-CoV-2.

The CDR3 length is 15 residues. The germline gives CDR1 SNHLY, CDR2 FYNNEI. V was clipped by 6 bases and J by 6 bases; unmatched bases: 9. This clonotype was seen more than once but under ten times. What it recognizes is unknown. TCRdb used MiXCR to reprocess the 5' RACE reads, holding one entry per CDR3 protein. The sample carries 400,000 to 550,000 distinct CDR3 sequences, nearly 25% recorded once. The source of this sequence is an adult woman who had mild COVID-19 (a few samples of this study predate the infection). Cell type and time point are not known. This chain uses TRBV2 with TRBJ2-2; 8 bases are a match to TRBD2. The sequenced material came from PBMCs or a T cell subset sorted from them (not recorded which). DNA of the CDR3: TGTGCCAGCAGCCTACTGACTAGCGTGCCCGGGGAGCTGTTTTTT. It specifies CASSLLTSVPGELFF.